This T cell receptor (beta chain) came from a study of blood T cell repertoires in COVID-19 (dated by TCRdb to 2020 to 2021). Study-level background: Samples covering the acute and convalescent phases of COVID-19 were provided by collaborators in the United States, Italy and Spain. The prospective study material was composed of cDNA or gDNA derived from T cells, B-cell-depleted T cells, or PBMCs. Sample metadata almost always included a de-identified subject ID, COVID-19 status, age in years and sex. Subjects who had been exposed to COVID-19, were actively infected with it, or had recovered from it provided the deeply sampled blood TCRbeta repertoires that made up the dataset. The repertoires were made available in a free public database intended to serve as a resource for research on the immune response to SARS-CoV-2. The samples were drawn from two sources: the first 160 participants of the ongoing ImmuneRACE study, and 1,000 to 1,500 subjects contributed by 6 global collaborators. HLA class I and class II types, where available, came from metadata supplied by the sample provider rather than from assay-based typing. General study outcomes and caveats: Clinical and demographic metadata were provided uncurated, with the amount varying by source and participant.

This clone has just a few counts. There is no known antigen for this receptor. Per-base qualities were not stored, and no clone one base away is much larger. The germline V gene (reference sequence) sets CDR1 to SEHNR and CDR2 to FQNEAQ. Deletion took 1 base off V and 5 bases off J, with a span of 15 bases between the germline ends. The CDR3 goes from the cysteine to the phenylalanine over 15 residues. Only CDR3 DNA is held: 45 bases, read in frame from base 1. In the prospective study, participants were roughly 18 to 100 years old, resided in fewer than 25 geographic areas of the United States, and were enrolled through a virtual design. Cohort assignment in the prospective study relied on participant-reported clinical history from a screening survey and a study questionnaire. Recovered participants in ImmuneRACE Cohort 3 were defined as having two consecutive negative NP/OP PCR tests, clearance from a healthcare professional, or resolution of symptoms. In the prospective study, whole blood, serum and a nasopharyngeal or oropharyngeal swab were collected from each participant by mobile phlebotomists. Participants in the prospective study had the option to provide additional blood draws and questionnaires over an approximately 2-month period. Blood samples from the prospective study were shipped frozen or at room temperature prior to DNA extraction.

The immunoSEQ Assay, a bias-controlled multiplex PCR, was used to amplify TCRbeta CDR3 regions from genomic DNA. The authors' pipeline ran thus. The number of nucleated cells in each sample was estimated from the amplification of reference gene primers within the assay. To quantify the absolute abundance of each unique TCRbeta CDR3 rearrangement, sequence reads were collapsed and filtered. Productive Simpson clonality was computed per sample as the square root of Simpson's diversity index over productive rearrangements. Here the immuneACCESS table is served through TCRdb, limited to in-frame sequences with V and J called. Missing clones are a known gap in these copies; in checked studies unresolved V genes cover under half, and the rest lacks a known reason. Clonal size and the V and J genes are those of that table, whereas D and trimming came from the DNA. The sample includes about 230,000 clones, with approximately 90% observed a single time. The ten largest clones take up roughly a sixth of the sample.

The clonotype was recovered from a man younger than 30 who had recovered from COVID-19. The chain is assembled from TRBV7-9 and TRBJ2-7; TRBD2 could be the D gene, as 6 bases match. Sequencing was carried out using PBMCs or T cells enriched from blood (not recorded which). The CDR3 here reads CASSLGGTRPHEQYF. The bases read TGTGCCAGCAGCTTAGGCGGGACCCGACCCCACGAGCAGTACTTC.